The 20 T cell receptor beta chains reported below all come from one sample, sequenced in a study of cytomegalovirus exposure and HLA in healthy donors. PCR involved 60 Vbeta and 13 Jbeta primers. Some clones are missing from TCRdb's copy, which holds only in-frame ones; the method was immunoSEQ multiplex PCR. The repertoire includes roughly 150,000 clones, around 72% of them detected once, and around 2.2% sits in the top ten. The sequenced material came from PBMCs. Receptor source: a man aged 40-55 years in good health and CMV-seronegative.

This clone has a single count. This chain uses TRBV10-1 with TRBJ2-7; 10 bases fit TRBD2. This CDR3 comprises 16 residues. Germline values: CDR1 WNHNN, CDR2 SYGVQD (reference sequence). Trimming removed 1 base from V and 2 bases from J; junction bases left unmatched: 5. In DNA, the CDR3 is TGCGCCAGCAGTGAGTGGGCTAGCGGGGGTACCTACGAGCAGTACTTC. Residues: CASSEWASGGTYEQYF.

The chain recombines TRBV6-5 with TRBJ1-2, with TRBD1 matching 7 bases. The CDR3 loop spans 13 amino acids. Germline CDR1 reads MNHEY; CDR2 reads SVGAGI. With V trimmed by 6 bases and J by 8 bases, 9 bases remained unmatched. CDR3 residues: CASSETGVGGYTF. CDR3 nucleotide sequence: TGTGCCAGCAGCGAAACAGGGGTGGGCGGCTACACCTTC.

This sequence joins TRBV7-3 and TRBJ1-1; no definite D call. Per germline, CDR1 SGHTA and CDR2 FQGTGA. The germline V and J ends were trimmed by 5 bases and 3 bases, with 10 bases remaining between them. This CDR3 comprises 13 residues. Written as DNA, the CDR3 is TGTGCCAGCAGCCGTCGGGTGGACACTGAAGCTTTCTTT. As protein: CASSRRVDTEAFF.

The chain is built from TRBV27 and TRBJ2-1; TRBD2 might be the D (5 bases). Trimming cost V 1 base and J 7 bases, with 11 bases left between them. CDR1 is MNHEY, CDR2 SMNVEV, per germline (reference sequence). The CDR3 runs to 14 residues. The CDR3 sequence: CASSLLSAANEQFF. CDR3 nucleotide sequence: TGTGCCAGCAGTTTATTATCAGCGGCAAATGAGCAGTTCTTC.

The gene calls are TRBV5-1 and TRBJ2-2; D may be TRBD2 (5 bases). The CDR3 runs 13 residues. Germline CDR1 reads SGHRS; CDR2 reads YFSETQ. Trimming took 3 bases from V and 6 from J, leaving 9 bases between them. This CDR3 is CASSSSGSGELFF. For the CDR3, the DNA is TGCGCCAGCAGCTCGTCGGGGTCCGGGGAGCTGTTTTTT. The whole variable domain, filled in from reference TRBV5-1 and TRBJ2-2, reads KAGVTQTPRYLIKTRGQQVTLSCSPISGHRSVSWYQQTPGQGLQFLFEYFSETQRNKGNFPGRFSGRQFSNSRSEMNVSTLELGDSALYLCASSSSGSGELFFGEGSRLTVL.

This clone showed up just once. The rearrangement links TRBV27 to TRBJ1-5; no firm D call. The V gene lost 6 bases and the J gene lost 5 bases, with 17 bases spanning the gap. Germline V lookup: CDR1 MNHEY, CDR2 SMNVEV (reference sequence). CDR3 size: 15 residues. The CDR3 here is CASRAYWAGDQPQHF. In DNA, the CDR3 is TGTGCCAGCAGGGCATACTGGGCAGGTGATCAGCCCCAGCATTTT.

The V and J genes are TRBV7-6 and TRBJ2-7; weak D call: TRBD2 (5 bases). The CDR3 has 12 amino acids. With 6 bases removed from V and 6 bases from J, the gap between germline ends came to 12 bases. Germline V lookup: CDR1 SGHVS, CDR2 FNYEAQ. The CDR3 here is CASRNLRGEQYF. CDR3 nucleotide sequence: TGTGCCAGCAGGAACCTACGGGGCGAGCAGTACTTC.

The chain uses TRBV10-3 and TRBJ2-7; 7 bases line up with TRBD2. J was trimmed by 7 bases and V by 0 bases; bases with no gene match: 9. The germline V gene encodes CDR1 ENHRY and CDR2 SYGVKD. The CDR3 runs 15 residues. The CDR3, as DNA: TGTGCCATCAGTGAGTCCCCTACAGTGGGAGGGGAGCAGTACTTC. It specifies CAISESPTVGGEQYF.

The chain employs TRBV9 and TRBJ2-1, with TRBD2 identical over 9 bases. The CDR3 totals 15 residues. Per germline, CDR1 SGDLS and CDR2 YYNGEE. V lost 0 bases to trimming and J lost 8 bases; unmatched junction nucleotides: 6. CDR3 sequence: CASSVGGGGAYEQFF. The CDR3 bases are TGTGCCAGCAGCGTAGGTGGCGGGGGGGCCTATGAGCAGTTCTTC.

The chain combines TRBV9 with TRBJ2-1, with 10 bases fitting TRBD2. CDR1 SGDLS and CDR2 YYNGEE come from the germline V gene. The CDR3 contains 18 residues. The trim removed 2 bases at V and 4 bases at J, leaving 12 bases unmatched. In nucleotides, the CDR3 is TGTGCCAGCAGCGTTAGCGTGAAGCGGGAGGGCCAATACAATGAGCAGTTCTTC. It is translated as CASSVSVKREGQYNEQFF. Full variable domain (outside the CDR3, taken from reference TRBV9 and TRBJ2-1): DSGVTQTPKHLITATGQRVTLRCSPRSGDLSVYWYQQSLDQGLQFLIQYYNGEERAKGNILERFSAQQFPDLHSELNLSSLELGDSALYFCASSVSVKREGQYNEQFFGPGTRLTVL.

V gene TRBV28 combines with J gene TRBJ1-2, with D possibly matching TRBD1 (5 bases). Germline-derived CDR1 and CDR2 are MDHEN and SYDVKM. Trimming took off 2 bases at V and 13 bases at J, with 17 bases between the two ends. The CDR3 has 13 residues. CDR3 in amino acids: CASSLIRAGQGTF. CDR3 DNA sequence: TGTGCCAGCAGTTTAATCCGGGCAGGGCAAGGCACCTTC.

V gene TRBV7-6 combines with J gene TRBJ2-7; D is perhaps TRBD2 (5 bases). V lost 8 bases to trimming and J lost 3 bases, with 14 bases between them. The CDR3 has 13 amino acids. CDR1 and CDR2 from the germline V gene are SGHVS and FNYEAQ. The CDR3: CASRASSSYEQYF. DNA for the CDR3: TGTGCCAGCCGGGCTAGCTCAAGCTACGAGCAGTACTTC.

This sequence joins TRBV6-1 and TRBJ2-1, with 11 bases lining up with TRBD2. This CDR3 region has 15 residues. Looked up from germline, CDR1 is MNHNS and CDR2 is SASEGT. V lost 6 bases to trimming and J lost 4 bases; unmatched junction nucleotides: 5. CDR3 nucleotide sequence: TGTGCCAGCAGAATAGCGGGGGGGAGGTACAATGAGCAGTTCTTC. Amino acids: CASRIAGGRYNEQFF.

V and J are TRBV19 and TRBJ1-5; 7 nucleotides agree with TRBD1. V dropped 0 bases and J dropped 2; count of bases not matched to a gene: 4. Germline V gives CDR1 LNHDA, CDR2 SQIVND (reference sequence). CDR3 length: 16 residues. The CDR3 nucleotides read TGTGCCAGTAGTATAGACGGGACAGAGGGCAATCAGCCCCAGCATTTT. This gives the protein CASSIDGTEGNQPQHF.

The CDR3 region has the DNA TGTGCCAGCAGCCCCCCCGGGACAGGGGGGGTTGAGCAGTTCTTC. Translated, it gives CASSPPGTGGVEQFF. The chain links TRBV6-5 to TRBJ2-1; TRBD1 matches 11 bases. From germline, CDR1 is MNHEY and CDR2 SVGAGI. V was clipped by 6 bases and J by 9 bases; unmatched bases: 10. The CDR3 has 15 amino acids.

This clone was seen more than once but under ten times. The chain is built from TRBV7-8 and TRBJ2-7, with unresolved D. V was clipped by 2 bases and J by 0 bases, with 5 bases between them. CDR1 is SGHVS, CDR2 FQNEAQ, per germline. The CDR3 length is 13 residues. The CDR3 region has the DNA TGTGCCAGCAGCTTAAGCATCTCCTACGAGCAGTACTTC. This translates into CASSLSISYEQYF.

The rearrangement joins TRBV19 to TRBJ2-7, with 10 bases lining up with TRBD2. The V gene end was trimmed by 3 bases and the J gene end by 1 base; junction bases not matched to a gene: 3. Germline-derived CDR1 and CDR2 are LNHDA and SQIVND (reference sequence). The CDR3 extends over 15 amino acids. CDR3 loop: CASSIRTSGSYEQYF. The DNA of the CDR3 is TGTGCCAGTAGTATCAGGACTAGCGGATCCTACGAGCAGTACTTC. Supplemented by reference TRBV19 and TRBJ2-7, the full variable domain reads DGGITQSPKYLFRKEGQNVTLSCEQNLNHDAMYWYRQDPGQGLRLIYYSQIVNDFQKGDIAEGYSVSREKKESFPLTVTSAQKNPTAFYLCASSIRTSGSYEQYFGPGTRLTVT.

V and J are TRBV4-1 and TRBJ2-1, with TRBD1 identical over 10 bases. With 6 bases clipped from V and 7 bases from J, the junction kept 18 bases outside the gene matches. The CDR3 runs to 18 residues. Germline V gene data show CDR1 as MGHRA and CDR2 as YSYEKL. Here the CDR3 DNA reads TGCGCCAGCAGTCGGACAGGGGGTTTAGGCGGGAGGAGGAATGAGCAGTTCTTC. This encodes CASSRTGGLGGRRNEQFF.

Notes on this clone: A read error may account for a junction end that differs from germline. The chain recombines TRBV6-1 with TRBJ1-6, with TRBD1 identical over 8 bases. Germline lookup yields CDR1 MNHNS and CDR2 SASEGT. This CDR3 comprises 15 residues. The CDR3 nucleotides are TGTGCCAGCAGTAGGGCAGGGGGCTATAATTCACCCCTCAACTTT. It yields the protein CASSRAGGYNSPLNF.

The gene calls are TRBV9 and TRBJ2-5; possible D gene TRBD2, 6 bases. V was clipped by 0 bases and J by 4 bases, with 13 bases between them. There are 15 residues in the CDR3. Germline CDR1 SGDLS, CDR2 YYNGEE. The CDR3, as DNA: TGTGCCAGCAGCGTAGATCCGGGGGACGGAGAGACCCAGTACTTC. Translated: CASSVDPGDGETQYF.